Below, one T cell receptor beta chain is given with its context. Its antigen is currently unknown. These data come from a study of cytomegalovirus exposure and HLA in healthy donors. Study-level background: A data release that came early held approximately 85 million unique TCRs from HLA-typed donors.

General observations from the study: Previous analysis showed most TCR beta V segments were productive about 87% or about 30% of the time. A missense variant in DCLRE1C was later tied to TCR beta V- and J-gene trimming.

PCR was performed using 60 Vbeta and 13 Jbeta primers. TCRdb's copy holds only in-frame clones and misses some; the assay was immunoSEQ multiplex PCR. The sample contains approximately 100,000 clones, 76% of which appear only once. The sample comprised PBMCs. The sequence was collected from a woman aged 45-65 years in good health and CMV-seropositive.

As DNA, the CDR3 is TGTGCCAGCAGCTACATGGAGGGACAGCAGTTCTTC. Translation: CASSYMEGQQFF. The chain employs TRBV7-9 and TRBJ2-1; possible D gene TRBD2, 6 bases. Deletions cut 4 bases from V and 11 bases from J, with 12 bases between. The CDR3 consists of 12 residues. Germline CDR1 and CDR2: SEHNR and FQNEAQ (reference sequence).